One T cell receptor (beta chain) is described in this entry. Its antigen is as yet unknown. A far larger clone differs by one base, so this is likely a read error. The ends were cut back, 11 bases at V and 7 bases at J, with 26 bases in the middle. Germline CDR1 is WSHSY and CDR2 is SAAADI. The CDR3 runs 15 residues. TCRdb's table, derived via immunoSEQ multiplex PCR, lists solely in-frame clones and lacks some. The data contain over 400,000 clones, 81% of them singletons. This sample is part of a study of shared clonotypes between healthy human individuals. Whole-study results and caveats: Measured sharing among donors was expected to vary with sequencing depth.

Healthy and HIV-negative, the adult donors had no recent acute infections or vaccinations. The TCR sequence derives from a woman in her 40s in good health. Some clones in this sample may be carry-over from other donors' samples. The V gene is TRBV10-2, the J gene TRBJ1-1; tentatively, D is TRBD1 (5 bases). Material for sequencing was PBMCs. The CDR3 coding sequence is TGCGCCTCGGGGGAGGCGGACCGTCGGGGTCTTGAAGCTTTCTTT. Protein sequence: CASGEADRRGLEAFF.